This TCR beta chain emerged from a study of T cell responses to AZD1222 COVID-19 vaccine. V was pared by 0 bases and J by 0 bases, with 1 base of the junction left unmatched. The CDR3 contains 15 residues. Germline CDR1 SGHRS, CDR2 YFSETQ. The repertoire was sequenced with immunoSEQ multiplex PCR; TCRdb's copy has only in-frame clones and lacks some. The sample lists under 120,000 clones; 70% to 90% were seen once. Sequencing used peripheral blood, obtained 28 days after the second AZD1222 dose. The clonotype originates from an adult who received the AZD1222 COVID-19 vaccine. The chain combines TRBV5-1 with TRBJ2-7, with 9 bases that match TRBD2. CDR3 protein: CASSLGTSDSYEQYF. The CDR3 DNA reads TGCGCCAGCAGCTTGGGGACTAGCGACTCCTACGAGCAGTACTTC. Combining the CDR3 with reference TRBV5-1 and TRBJ2-7 gives the whole variable domain KAGVTQTPRYLIKTRGQQVTLSCSPISGHRSVSWYQQTPGQGLQFLFEYFSETQRNKGNFPGRFSGRQFSNSRSEMNVSTLELGDSALYLCASSLGTSDSYEQYFGPGTRLTVT.